Below, 2 T cell receptor beta chains from the same sample are listed, as sequenced in a study of T cell responses to AZD1222 COVID-19 vaccine. Assay: immunoSEQ multiplex PCR; the TCRdb copy retains only in-frame clones and omits some. This table holds some 150,000 clones, about 92% found once. The sequences come from peripheral blood, collected 28 days after the second AZD1222 dose. These TCRs come from an adult who received the AZD1222 COVID-19 vaccine.

V and J are TRBV6-2 or TRBV6-3 and TRBJ1-1; possibly TRBD1 for D (5 bases). The CDR3 is 13 amino acids. Germline V gene lookup returns CDR1 MNHEY and CDR2 SVGEGT. Trimming took off 2 bases at V and 2 bases at J, with 6 bases between the two ends. Here the CDR3 DNA reads TGTGCCAGCAGTTACCGGGACAACACTGAAGCTTTCTTT. Translated, it gives CASSYRDNTEAFF.

The chain combines TRBV7-2 with TRBJ1-4, with 9 positions matching TRBD1. V shed 5 bases and J 7 bases; nucleotides not matched to a gene: 8. Germline V lookup: CDR1 SGHTA, CDR2 FQGNSA. The CDR3 contains 15 residues. CDR3 sequence reads: CASSPNTGGGEKLFF. The DNA for the CDR3 is TGTGCCAGCAGCCCTAATACAGGGGGCGGTGAAAAACTGTTTTTT.